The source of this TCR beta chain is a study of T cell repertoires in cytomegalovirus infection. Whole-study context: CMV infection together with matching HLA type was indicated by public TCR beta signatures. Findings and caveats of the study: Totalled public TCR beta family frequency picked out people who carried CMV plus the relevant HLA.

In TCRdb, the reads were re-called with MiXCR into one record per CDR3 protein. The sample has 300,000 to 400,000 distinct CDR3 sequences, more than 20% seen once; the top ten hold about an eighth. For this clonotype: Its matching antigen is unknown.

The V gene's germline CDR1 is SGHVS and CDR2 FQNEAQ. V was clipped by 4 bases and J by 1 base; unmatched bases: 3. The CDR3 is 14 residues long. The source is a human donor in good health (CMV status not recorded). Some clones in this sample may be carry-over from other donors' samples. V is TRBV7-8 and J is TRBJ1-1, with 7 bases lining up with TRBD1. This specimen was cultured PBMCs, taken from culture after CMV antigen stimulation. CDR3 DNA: TGTGCCAGCAGCTGGGACAGACGGAACACTGAAGCTTTCTTT. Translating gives CASSWDRRNTEAFF.